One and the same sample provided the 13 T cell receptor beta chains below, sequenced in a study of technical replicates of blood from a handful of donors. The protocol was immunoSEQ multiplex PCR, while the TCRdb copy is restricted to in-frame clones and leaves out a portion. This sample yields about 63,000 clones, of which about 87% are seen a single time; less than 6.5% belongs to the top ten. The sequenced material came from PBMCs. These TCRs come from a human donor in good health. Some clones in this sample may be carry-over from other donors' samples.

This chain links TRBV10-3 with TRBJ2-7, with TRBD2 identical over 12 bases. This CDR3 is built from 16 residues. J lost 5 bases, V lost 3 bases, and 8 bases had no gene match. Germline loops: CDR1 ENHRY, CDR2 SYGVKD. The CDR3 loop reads CAISDPTSGSRHEQYF. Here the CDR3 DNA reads TGTGCCATCAGTGATCCGACTAGCGGGAGTCGCCACGAGCAGTACTTC.

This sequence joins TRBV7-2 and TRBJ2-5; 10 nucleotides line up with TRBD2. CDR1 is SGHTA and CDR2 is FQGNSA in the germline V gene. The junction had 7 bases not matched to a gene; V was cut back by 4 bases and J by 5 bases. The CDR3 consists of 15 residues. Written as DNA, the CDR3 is TGTGCCAGCAGCTCGAGAGCGGGGGGGCAGGAGACCCAGTACTTC. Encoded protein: CASSSRAGGQETQYF.

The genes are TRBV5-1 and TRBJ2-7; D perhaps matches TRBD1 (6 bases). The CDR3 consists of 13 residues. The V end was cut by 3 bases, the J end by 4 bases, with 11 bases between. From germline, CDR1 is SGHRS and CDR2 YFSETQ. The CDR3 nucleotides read TGCGCCAGCAGCTACGGGACATCGTACGAGCAGTACTTC. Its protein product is CASSYGTSYEQYF.

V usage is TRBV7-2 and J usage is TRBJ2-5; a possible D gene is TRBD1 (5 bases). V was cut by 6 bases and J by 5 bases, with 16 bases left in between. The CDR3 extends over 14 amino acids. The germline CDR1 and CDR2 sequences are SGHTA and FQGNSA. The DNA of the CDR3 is TGTGCCAGCAGTTTGGGGCGGTCTTGGGAGACCCAGTACTTC. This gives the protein CASSLGRSWETQYF.

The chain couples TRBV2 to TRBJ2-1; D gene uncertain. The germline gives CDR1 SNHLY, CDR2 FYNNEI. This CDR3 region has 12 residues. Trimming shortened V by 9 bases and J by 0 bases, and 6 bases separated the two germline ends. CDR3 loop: CASTYSYNEQFF. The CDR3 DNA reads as TGTGCCAGTACTTACTCCTACAATGAGCAGTTCTTC.

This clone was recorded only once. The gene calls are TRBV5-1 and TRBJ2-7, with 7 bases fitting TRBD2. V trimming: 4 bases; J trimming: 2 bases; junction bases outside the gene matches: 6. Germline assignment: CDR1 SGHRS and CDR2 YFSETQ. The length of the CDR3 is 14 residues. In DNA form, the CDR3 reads TGCGCCAGCAGCGAAGCGGGGCAAGCCTACGAGCAGTACTTC. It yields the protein CASSEAGQAYEQYF.

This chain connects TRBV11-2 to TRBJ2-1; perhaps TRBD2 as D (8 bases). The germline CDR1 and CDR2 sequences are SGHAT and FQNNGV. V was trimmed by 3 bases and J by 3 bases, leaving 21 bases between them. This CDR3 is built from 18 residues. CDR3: CASSFAPRGREVYNEQFF. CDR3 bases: TGTGCCAGCAGCTTCGCCCCTAGGGGGCGGGAGGTCTACAATGAGCAGTTCTTC.

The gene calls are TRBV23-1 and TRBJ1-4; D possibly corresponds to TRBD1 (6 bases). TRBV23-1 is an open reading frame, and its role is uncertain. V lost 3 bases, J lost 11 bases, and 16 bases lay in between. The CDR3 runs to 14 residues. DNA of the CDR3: TGCGCCAGCAGTCACGCACAGGGTTTACTTAAACTGTTTTTT. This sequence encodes CASSHAQGLLKLFF.

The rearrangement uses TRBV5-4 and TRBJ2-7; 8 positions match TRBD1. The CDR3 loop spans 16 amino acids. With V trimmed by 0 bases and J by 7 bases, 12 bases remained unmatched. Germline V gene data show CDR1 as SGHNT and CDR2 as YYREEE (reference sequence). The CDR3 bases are TGTGCCAGCAGCTTGGTGGTCGGACAGGGTTATAGAGAGCAGTACTTC. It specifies CASSLVVGQGYREQYF.

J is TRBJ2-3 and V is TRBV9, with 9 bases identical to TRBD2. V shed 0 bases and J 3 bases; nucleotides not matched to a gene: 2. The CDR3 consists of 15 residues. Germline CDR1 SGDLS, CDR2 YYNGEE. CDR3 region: CASSVGGLATDTQYF. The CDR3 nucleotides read TGTGCCAGCAGCGTAGGGGGACTAGCTACAGATACGCAGTATTTT. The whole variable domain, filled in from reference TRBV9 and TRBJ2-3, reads DSGVTQTPKHLITATGQRVTLRCSPRSGDLSVYWYQQSLDQGLQFLIQYYNGEERAKGNILERFSAQQFPDLHSELNLSSLELGDSALYFCASSVGGLATDTQYFGPGTRLTVL.

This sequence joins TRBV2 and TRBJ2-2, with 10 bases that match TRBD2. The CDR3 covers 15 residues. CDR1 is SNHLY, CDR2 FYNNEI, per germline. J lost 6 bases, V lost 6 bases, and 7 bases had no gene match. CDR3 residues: CASSSSGSSAGELFF. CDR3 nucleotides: TGTGCCAGCAGCTCTAGCGGGAGTAGTGCCGGGGAGCTGTTTTTT.

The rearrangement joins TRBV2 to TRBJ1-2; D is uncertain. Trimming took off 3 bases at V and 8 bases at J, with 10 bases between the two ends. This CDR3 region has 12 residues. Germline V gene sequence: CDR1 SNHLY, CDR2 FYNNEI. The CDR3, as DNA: TGTGCCAGCAGTGAGGGCTTCTTAGGCTACACCTTC. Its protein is CASSEGFLGYTF.

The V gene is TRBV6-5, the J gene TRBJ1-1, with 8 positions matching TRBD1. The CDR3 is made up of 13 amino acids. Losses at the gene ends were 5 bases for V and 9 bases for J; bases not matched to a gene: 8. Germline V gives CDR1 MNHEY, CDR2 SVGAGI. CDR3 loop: CASSPDRVAKAFF. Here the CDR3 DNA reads TGTGCCAGCAGTCCGGACAGGGTCGCTAAAGCTTTCTTT.